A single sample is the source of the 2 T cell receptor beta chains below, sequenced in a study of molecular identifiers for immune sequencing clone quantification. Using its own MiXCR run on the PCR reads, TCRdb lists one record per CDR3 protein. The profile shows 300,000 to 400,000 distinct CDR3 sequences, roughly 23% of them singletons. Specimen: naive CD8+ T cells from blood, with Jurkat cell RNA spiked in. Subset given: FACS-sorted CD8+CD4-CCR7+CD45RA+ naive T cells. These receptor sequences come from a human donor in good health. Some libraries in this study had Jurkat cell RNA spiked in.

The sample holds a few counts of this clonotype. The CDR3 sequence is CASSSPSGAETQYF. In DNA form, the CDR3 reads TGTGCCAGCAGCTCCCCTTCGGGGGCTGAGACCCAGTACTTC. The genes are TRBV7-9 and TRBJ2-5; D tentatively fits TRBD1 or TRBD2 (6 bases each). The CDR3 length is 14 residues. The germline V gene encodes CDR1 SEHNR and CDR2 FQNEAQ (reference sequence). Between the trimmed V and J ends, which lost 4 bases and 5 bases, there was a span of 14 bases.

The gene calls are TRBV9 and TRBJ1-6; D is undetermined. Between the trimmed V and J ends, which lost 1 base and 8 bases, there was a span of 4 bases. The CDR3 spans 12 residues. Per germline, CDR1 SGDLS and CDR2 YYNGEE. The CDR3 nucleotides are TGTGCCAGCAGCGTAAGGGATTCACCCCTCCACTTT. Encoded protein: CASSVRDSPLHF.